The present T cell receptor beta chain was sequenced within a study of blood T cell repertoires in COVID-19. Study in general: Donors in the United States, Italy and Spain gave samples during acute or convalescent COVID-19.

Details on this clone: Other DNA sequences in this sample translate to the same CDR3.

This table comes from immunoSEQ multiplex PCR, and its TCRdb copy is limited to in-frame clones, with some not included. The table records about 260,000 clones, about 89% of them present only once. V lost 6 bases, J lost 5 bases, and 4 bases stayed unmatched. The CDR3 runs 13 residues. Germline V lookup: CDR1 MNHNY, CDR2 SVGAGI (reference sequence). This sequence was found in a man aged 35 to 55 who had recovered from COVID-19. The sample was peripheral blood. The rearrangement uses TRBV6-6 and TRBJ1-2; 9 bases match TRBD1. Here the CDR3 DNA reads TGTGCCAGCAGCTCCGGACAGGGGTATGGCTACACCTTC. Residues: CASSSGQGYGYTF.